This T cell receptor beta chain emerged from a study of T cells expressing NK-cell markers. TCRdb derives one entry per CDR3 protein from the 5' RACE reads, leaving out DNA. Its table lists roughly 430,000 distinct CDR3 sequences. CDR3 length: 15 amino acids. Germline CDR1 and CDR2: SGHRS and YFSETQ. Input material: blood T cells: a sorted CD56 or NKG2C T cell subset, CD4+ or CD8+ T cells, or bulk PBMC T cells (not recorded which). The sequence was collected from a woman aged 18-70 years in good health. The chain employs TRBV5-1 and TRBJ2-1; TCRdb calls TRBD1, which cannot be checked without DNA. CDR3 in amino acids: CASNTGQPSYNEQFF.